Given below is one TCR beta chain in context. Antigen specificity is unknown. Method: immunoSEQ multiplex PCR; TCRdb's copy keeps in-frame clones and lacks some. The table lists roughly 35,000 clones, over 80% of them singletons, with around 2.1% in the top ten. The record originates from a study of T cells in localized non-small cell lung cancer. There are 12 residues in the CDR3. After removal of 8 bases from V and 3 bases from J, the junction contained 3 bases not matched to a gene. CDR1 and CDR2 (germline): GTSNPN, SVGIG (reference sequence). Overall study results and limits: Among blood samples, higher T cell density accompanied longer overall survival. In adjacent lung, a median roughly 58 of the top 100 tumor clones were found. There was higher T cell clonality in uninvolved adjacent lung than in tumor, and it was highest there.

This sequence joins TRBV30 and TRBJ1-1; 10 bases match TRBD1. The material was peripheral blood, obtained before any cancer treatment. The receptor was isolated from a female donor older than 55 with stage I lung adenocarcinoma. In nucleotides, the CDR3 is TGTGCCCAGGGACAGGGGTACACTGAAGCTTTCTTT. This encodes CAQGQGYTEAFF.